This TCR beta chain was identified during a study of T cell repertoires in cytomegalovirus infection. Study context: Both CMV infection and a matching HLA type were indicated by public TCR beta signatures.

Study-level results: Carriers of CMV plus the relevant HLA were identified by cumulative public TCR beta family frequency. Ex vivo, HLA-C-restricted CMV-specific TCR beta clonotypes prevailed over the rest of the response.

CDR3 length: 15 residues. The germline CDR1 and CDR2 sequences are SGHRS and YFSETQ. V dropped 5 bases and J dropped 7 bases, with 19 bases sitting between them. About this clonotype itself: Its antigen is currently unknown.

From the reads, TCRdb called clonotypes with MiXCR, one entry per CDR3 protein. The sample consists of fewer than 550,000 distinct CDR3 sequences, approximately 25% of them appearing once. The source of this sequence is a human donor in good health (CMV status not recorded). Some clones in this sample may be carry-over from other donors' samples. This chain joins TRBV5-1 and TRBJ2-1, with no clear D. Sequenced material: PBMCs. The CDR3 loop reads CASRRNPGIGNEQFF. As DNA, the CDR3 is TGCGCCAGCAGACGAAACCCGGGTATAGGGAATGAGCAGTTCTTC.